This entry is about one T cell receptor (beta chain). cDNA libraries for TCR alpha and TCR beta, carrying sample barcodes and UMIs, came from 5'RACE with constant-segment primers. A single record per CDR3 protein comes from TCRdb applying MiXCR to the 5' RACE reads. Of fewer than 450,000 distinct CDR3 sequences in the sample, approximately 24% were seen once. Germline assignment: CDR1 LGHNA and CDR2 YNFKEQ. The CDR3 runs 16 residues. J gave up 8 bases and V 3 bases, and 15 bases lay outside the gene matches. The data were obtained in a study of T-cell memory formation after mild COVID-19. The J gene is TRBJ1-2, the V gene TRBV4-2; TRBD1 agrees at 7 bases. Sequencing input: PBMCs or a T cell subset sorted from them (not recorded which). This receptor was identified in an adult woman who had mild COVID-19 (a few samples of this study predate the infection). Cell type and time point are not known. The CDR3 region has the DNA TGTGCCAGCAGCCACCCGGTTAAGGGGGCGAATGAAGGCTACACCTTC. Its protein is CASSHPVKGANEGYTF.